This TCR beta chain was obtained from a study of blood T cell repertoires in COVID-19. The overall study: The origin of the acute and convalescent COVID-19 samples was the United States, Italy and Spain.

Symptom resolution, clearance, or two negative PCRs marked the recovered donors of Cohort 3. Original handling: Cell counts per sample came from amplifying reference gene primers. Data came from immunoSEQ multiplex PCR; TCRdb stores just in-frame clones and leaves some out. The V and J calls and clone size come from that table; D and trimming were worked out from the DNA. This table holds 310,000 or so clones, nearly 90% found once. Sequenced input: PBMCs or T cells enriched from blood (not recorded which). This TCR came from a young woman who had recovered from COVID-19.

The CDR3 region has the DNA TGCGCCAGCAGCCAAGATCTAGCGGGGGGGCCAGATACGCAGTATTTT. Translated: CASSQDLAGGPDTQYF. V and J are TRBV4-3 and TRBJ2-3; 12 bases align to TRBD2. The CDR3 is 16 amino acids. Trimming removed 0 bases from V and 4 bases from J; junction bases left unmatched: 2. CDR1 is LGHNA and CDR2 is YSLEER in the germline V gene.